This TCR beta chain was identified in a study of shared clonotypes between healthy human individuals. The CDR3 covers 14 residues. CDR1 is SQVTM, CDR2 ANQGSEA, per germline. Data came from immunoSEQ multiplex PCR; TCRdb stores just in-frame clones and leaves some out. Altogether some 2.4 million clones are present, 80% to 95% being singletons, with the ten largest covering roughly 0.36%. This sequence originates from a man between 18 and 29 years old in good health. Some clones in this sample may be carry-over from other donors' samples. This sequence joins TRBV29-1 and TRBJ2-5; TRBD1 matches 9 bases. Gene TRBJ2-7 matches the end of the DNA better, so the J call may be wrong. The sample taken for sequencing was naive CD4+ T cells from PBMCs. Sample subset: CD45RA+ positively selected. The CDR3, as DNA: TGCAGCGTTGAGTGGGACAGGGCAACCTACGAGCAGTACTTC. Its protein product is CSVEWDRATYEQYF.